The clone carrying this T cell receptor beta chain was observed many times. One entry per CDR3 protein results from TCRdb running MiXCR on the 5' RACE reads. The sample has approximately 340,000 distinct CDR3 sequences; 10% to 15% are singletons. The data originate from a study of T-cell memory formation after mild COVID-19. Trimming cost V 0 bases and J 2 bases, with 8 bases left between them. In germline, CDR1 is SGHRS, CDR2 YFSETQ. The CDR3 extends over 14 amino acids. This sequence joins TRBV5-1 and TRBJ1-1; perhaps TRBD1 as D (5 bases). The sequenced sample consisted of PBMCs or a T cell subset sorted from them (not recorded which). The clonotype comes from a man younger than 30 who had mild COVID-19 (a few samples of this study predate the infection). Cell type and time point are not known. The CDR3 coding sequence is TGCGCCAGCAGCTTGGGGACATTAAACACTGAAGCTTTCTTT. This gives the protein CASSLGTLNTEAFF.